Listed below are T cell receptor beta chains from one sample, sequenced in a study of cytomegalovirus exposure and HLA in healthy donors. Using immunoSEQ multiplex PCR, the repertoire was profiled, and TCRdb retains in-frame clones only, with some absent. Of roughly 260,000 clones in the sample, roughly four fifths are singletons; the top ten hold 1.5% to 2.5%. The sequenced sample consisted of PBMCs. The receptors were gathered from a woman in her thirties or forties in good health and CMV-seropositive. Both conserved end residues are part of each CDR3. The order of the fields is D gene, V gene, J gene, clone size, CDR3 protein, CDR3 DNA. D genes are given only for firm matches. Size tells how often a clone was seen (once, few, many) or the class of an expanded clone, and some rows leave it out.

D: TRBD2; V: TRBV9; J: TRBJ2-3; size: .; CDR3: CASSAKRTSGTLTDTQYF; DNA: TGTGCCAGCAGCGCGAAGAGGACTAGCGGAACTCTCACAGATACGCAGTATTTT
D: .; V: TRBV18; J: TRBJ1-1; size: once; CDR3: CASSSPQGFSTEAFF; DNA: TGTGCCAGCTCCTCCCCGCAGGGTTTTAGTACTGAAGCTTTCTTT
D: TRBD1; V: TRBV6-1; J: TRBJ1-1; size: .; CDR3: CASSDNRGRGTEAFF; DNA: TGTGCCAGCAGTGACAACAGGGGGCGAGGCACTGAAGCTTTCTTT
D: .; V: TRBV29-1; J: TRBJ2-1; size: .; CDR3: CSGERQHYNEQFF; DNA: TGCAGCGGGGAGAGACAACACTACAATGAGCAGTTCTTC
D: .; V: TRBV19; J: TRBJ1-6; size: .; CDR3: CASSRMGTDNSPLHF; DNA: TGTGCCAGTAGTAGGATGGGGACTGATAATTCACCCCTCCACTTT
D: TRBD1; V: TRBV6-1; J: TRBJ1-1; size: .; CDR3: CASNPGTVPGTEAFF; DNA: TGTGCCAGCAACCCCGGGACAGTTCCGGGCACTGAAGCTTTCTTT
D: TRBD2; V: TRBV13; J: TRBJ2-1; size: .; CDR3: CASSSTSGTSGDNEQFF; DNA: TGTGCCAGCAGCTCCACATCCGGGACTAGCGGAGACAATGAGCAGTTCTTC
D: TRBD2; V: TRBV4-1; J: TRBJ2-4; size: .; CDR3: CASSQESGLAGNSQYF; DNA: TGCGCCAGCAGCCAAGAGTCGGGACTAGCAGGTAACAGTCAGTACTTC
D: TRBD2; V: TRBV5-1; J: TRBJ2-3; size: .; CDR3: CASSGPAGGLGDTQYF; DNA: TGCGCCAGCAGCGGGCCAGCGGGAGGCCTCGGGGATACGCAGTATTTT
D: TRBD2; V: TRBV19; J: TRBJ2-5; size: .; CDR3: CASSSWTSGTETQYF; DNA: TGTGCCAGTAGTTCGTGGACTAGCGGGACAGAGACCCAGTACTTC
D: .; V: TRBV27; J: TRBJ1-2; size: once; CDR3: CASSPFQGYGGYGYTF; DNA: TGTGCCAGCAGTCCATTTCAGGGGTACGGAGGCTATGGCTACACCTTC
D: TRBD1; V: TRBV23-1; J: TRBJ1-1; size: .; CDR3: CASSHRTGGRVNTEAFF; DNA: TGCGCCAGCAGTCACCGGACAGGGGGCCGAGTGAACACTGAAGCTTTCTTT
D: .; V: TRBV30; J: TRBJ2-3; size: .; CDR3: CAWSGRSPSGDTQYF; DNA: TGTGCCTGGAGTGGCCGGTCTCCAAGTGGAGATACGCAGTATTTT
D: .; V: TRBV20-1; J: TRBJ1-6; size: few; CDR3: CSVTGSSPLHF; DNA: TGCAGTGTTACAGGGTCCTCACCCCTCCACTTT
D: TRBD1; V: TRBV6-4; J: TRBJ2-3; size: .; CDR3: CASSVSGTAADTQYF; DNA: TGTGCCAGCAGTGTTTCCGGGACAGCTGCAGATACGCAGTATTTT
D: .; V: TRBV2; J: TRBJ2-7; size: .; CDR3: CASRQGEAYEQYF; DNA: TGTGCCAGCAGGCAGGGTGAGGCCTACGAGCAGTACTTC
D: TRBD2; V: TRBV6-4; J: TRBJ2-1; size: .; CDR3: CASSQIGTSGSQQFF; DNA: TGTGCCAGCAGTCAAATCGGGACTAGCGGGAGTCAGCAGTTCTTC
D: .; V: TRBV7-2; J: TRBJ1-1; size: .; CDR3: CASSLSGIEAFF; DNA: TGTGCCAGCAGCTTATCAGGTATTGAAGCTTTCTTT
D: TRBD1; V: TRBV19; J: TRBJ2-1; size: .; CDR3: CASRGQGGYNEQFF; DNA: TGTGCCAGTAGGGGACAGGGGGGTTACAATGAGCAGTTCTTC
D: .; V: TRBV4-2; J: TRBJ2-7; size: .; CDR3: CASSQDGAMDYEQYF; DNA: TGTGCCAGCAGCCAAGATGGGGCTATGGATTACGAGCAGTACTTC
D: .; V: TRBV20-1; J: TRBJ2-4; size: .; CDR3: CSAYGGNSQYF; DNA: TGCAGTGCTTACGGGGGAAACAGTCAGTACTTC
D: TRBD1; V: TRBV7-3; J: TRBJ2-1; size: .; CDR3: CASSLPGQGVNEQFF; DNA: TGTGCCAGCAGCTTACCGGGACAGGGGGTCAATGAGCAGTTCTTC
D: .; V: TRBV7-2; J: TRBJ1-1; size: once; CDR3: CASSSQGPLGGAEAFF; DNA: TGTGCCAGCAGCTCTCAGGGCCCTCTCGGGGGTGCTGAAGCTTTCTTT
D: .; V: TRBV4-3; J: TRBJ1-1; size: once; CDR3: CASRLDWQGGTEAFF; DNA: TGCGCCAGCAGGCTCGACTGGCAAGGGGGCACTGAAGCTTTCTTT
D: .; V: TRBV6-5; J: TRBJ2-4; size: .; CDR3: CASSLQGSGKNSQYF; DNA: TGTGCCAGCAGTCTACAGGGTAGTGGCAAAAACAGTCAGTACTTC
D: TRBD1; V: TRBV2; J: TRBJ1-2; size: .; CDR3: CASSEARTGGAGGYTF; DNA: TGTGCCAGCAGTGAAGCGAGGACAGGGGGCGCCGGTGGCTACACCTTC
D: .; V: TRBV13; J: TRBJ2-1; size: .; CDR3: CASSHQVQGNEQFF; DNA: TGTGCCAGCAGCCACCAAGTACAGGGTAATGAGCAGTTCTTC
D: .; V: TRBV7-9; J: TRBJ2-7; size: .; CDR3: CASSFDQGQGEQYF; DNA: TGTGCCAGCAGCTTCGATCAGGGGCAGGGCGAGCAGTACTTC
D: .; V: TRBV27; J: TRBJ1-4; size: .; CDR3: CASSQTTNEKLFF; DNA: TGTGCCAGCAGCCAAACAACTAATGAAAAACTGTTTTTT
D: TRBD2; V: TRBV27; J: TRBJ2-7; size: .; CDR3: CASSLAGVGFGQYF; DNA: TGTGCCAGCAGTTTGGCGGGAGTAGGGTTCGGGCAGTACTTC
D: .; V: TRBV7-9; J: TRBJ2-5; size: .; CDR3: CASSSRTVGGETQYF; DNA: TGTGCCAGCAGCTCGAGGACTGTAGGTGGGGAGACCCAGTACTTC
D: TRBD1; V: TRBV27; J: TRBJ2-6; size: once; CDR3: CASKRGQVSSGANVLTF; DNA: TGTGCCAGCAAGAGGGGGCAAGTGTCATCTGGGGCCAACGTCCTGACTTTC
D: TRBD1; V: TRBV7-8; J: TRBJ1-1; size: once; CDR3: CASSIRGRDTEAFF; DNA: TGTGCCAGCAGCATAAGGGGGCGAGATACTGAAGCTTTCTTT
D: TRBD2; V: TRBV28; J: TRBJ2-1; size: .; CDR3: CASSSGLAGDPLYNEQFF; DNA: TGTGCCAGCAGTTCAGGACTAGCGGGAGATCCACTTTACAATGAGCAGTTCTTC
D: .; V: TRBV2; J: TRBJ2-7; size: .; CDR3: CASVRGSSYEQYF; DNA: TGTGCCAGCGTTCGGGGGAGCTCCTACGAGCAGTACTTC
D: TRBD2; V: TRBV18; J: TRBJ2-1; size: .; CDR3: CASSPLAGVYNEQFF; DNA: TGTGCCAGCTCACCATTAGCGGGAGTCTACAATGAGCAGTTCTTC
D: .; V: TRBV27; J: TRBJ2-7; size: .; CDR3: CASSPMSGLGDEQYF; DNA: TGTGCCAGCAGCCCCATGAGTGGGCTCGGGGACGAGCAGTACTTC
D: TRBD1; V: TRBV4-3; J: TRBJ2-6; size: .; CDR3: CASSTTGGRANVLTF; DNA: TGCGCCAGCAGCACCACAGGGGGGAGGGCCAACGTCCTGACTTTC
D: .; V: TRBV5-6; J: TRBJ2-1; size: few; CDR3: CASSLASLGEQFF; DNA: TGTGCCAGCAGCTTGGCTTCGCTCGGGGAGCAGTTCTTC
D: TRBD1; V: TRBV29-1; J: TRBJ2-7; size: once; CDR3: CSVVPGGVGEQYF; DNA: TGCAGCGTTGTACCAGGGGGAGTTGGCGAGCAGTACTTC
D: .; V: TRBV11-3; J: TRBJ1-1; size: .; CDR3: CASSNPGTEAFF; DNA: TGTGCCAGCAGTAACCCGGGGACTGAAGCTTTCTTT
D: TRBD1; V: TRBV6-6; J: TRBJ1-5; size: .; CDR3: CASSRQGVENQPQHF; DNA: TGTGCCAGCAGCCGACAGGGGGTCGAAAATCAGCCCCAGCATTTT